Below are 9 T cell receptor beta chains sequenced from a single sample in a study of blood T cell repertoires in COVID-19 (dated by TCRdb to the early 2020s). Libraries were built with the immunoSEQ multiplex PCR assay. TCRdb's version of the immuneACCESS table is confined to in-frame rearrangements and falls short of the full clone set. An unresolved V gene accounts for under half of the shortfall where checked; the remainder is of unknown origin. Here the sample has tens of thousands of clones; around nine tenths occur a single time. Jointly, the top ten make up 6.5% to 9.5% of the sample. The specimen sequenced was peripheral blood. The receptors come from an older woman with acute or convalescent COVID-19.

This clone was detected only a few times. The chain recombines TRBV9 with TRBJ1-2, with 8 positions matching TRBD1. There are 14 residues in the CDR3. Trimming at V came to 4 bases and at J to 4 bases, leaving 6 bases not matched to a gene. The germline gives CDR1 SGDLS, CDR2 YYNGEE. This chain's CDR3 is CASSLETGVYGYTF. CDR3 in DNA: TGTGCCAGCAGCCTTGAGACAGGGGTCTATGGCTACACCTTC.

J is TRBJ2-7 and V is TRBV12-2; the D call TRBD1 from the table was never checked on the DNA. TRBV12-2 is listed as a pseudogene. The CDR3 is 12 residues long. As DNA, the CDR3 is TGTGCACGCCCAAACAAAGCCTACGAGCAGTACTTC. It codes for CARPNKAYEQYF.

V and J are TRBV9 and TRBJ2-2, with a weak D call TRBD1 (5 bases). Trimming removed 4 bases at V and 0 bases at J, with 13 bases between. Germline values: CDR1 SGDLS, CDR2 YYNGEE. This CDR3 is built from 16 residues. CDR3 residues: CASSPRVTPNTGELFF. The DNA of the CDR3 is TGTGCCAGCAGCCCCAGGGTTACCCCGAACACCGGGGAGCTGTTTTTT.

The CDR3 DNA is TGTGCCAGTAGTACCCGGACAGGGGGTCCACAAGGTGAGCAGTTCTTC. It translates to CASSTRTGGPQGEQFF. The V and J genes are TRBV19 and TRBJ2-1; 10 bases agree with TRBD1. There are 16 residues in the CDR3. Germline V CDR1 and CDR2: LNHDA, SQIVND (reference sequence). The junction had 12 bases not matched to a gene; V was cut back by 4 bases and J by 9 bases.

The chain carries TRBV24-1 and TRBJ2-3, with 8 bases aligning to TRBD1. Germline CDR1 KGHDR, CDR2 SFDVKD. The length of the CDR3 is 16 residues. V lost 4 bases to trimming and J lost 4 bases; unmatched junction nucleotides: 9. Here the CDR3 reads CATSDPRTGRSDTQYF. CDR3 sequence (DNA): TGTGCCACCAGTGACCCGCGGACAGGGAGGTCAGATACGCAGTATTTT.

In this sample, this clone is medium-sized. The rearrangement links TRBV5-6 to TRBJ2-7; no clear D gene. V was trimmed by 2 bases and J by 2 bases, leaving 11 bases between them. The CDR3 sequence is 14 residues long. Germline V lookup: CDR1 SGHDT, CDR2 YYEEEE. CDR3 region: CASSFEQQPYEQYF. CDR3 nucleotides: TGTGCCAGCAGCTTTGAACAGCAGCCCTACGAGCAGTACTTC.

V gene TRBV29-1 combines with J gene TRBJ2-1; D unclear. V was clipped by 7 bases and J by 8 bases, with 9 bases between them. The germline V gene encodes CDR1 SQVTM and CDR2 ANQGSEA. The CDR3 consists of 10 residues. The CDR3 here is CSAERDEQFF. As DNA, the CDR3 is TGCAGCGCGGAACGGGATGAGCAGTTCTTC.

This sequence joins TRBV27 and TRBJ1-5, with D maybe TRBD1 (5 bases). The CDR3 consists of 19 residues. Trimming removed 0 bases from V and 2 bases from J, with 20 bases in between. The germline CDR1 and CDR2 sequences are MNHEY and SMNVEV (reference sequence). CDR3 sequence (DNA): TGTGCCAGCAGTTTATCCCGTCCTACAGGCCCACGAGGCAATCAGCCCCAGCATTTT. This codes for CASSLSRPTGPRGNQPQHF.

This chain links TRBV12-3 or TRBV12-4 with TRBJ2-7; possible D gene TRBD1, 6 bases. The CDR3 extends over 13 amino acids. Trimming shortened V by 10 bases and J by 2 bases, and 15 bases separated the two germline ends. The CDR3, as DNA: TGTGCCATCCCAGGGGACCTCCCCTACGAGCAGTACTTC. This codes for CAIPGDLPYEQYF.